The sequence of this TCR beta chain was determined in a study of Graves' ophthalmopathy and Graves' hyperthyroidism. Looking at the study overall: By definition, stable hyperthyroidism involved no ophthalmopathy within 18 months of follow-up.

V lost 7 bases and J lost 3; bases outside the gene matches: 8. This CDR3 has 15 residues. In this cohort, patients with other autoimmune diseases, uncontrolled infections, pregnancy or lactation were excluded. Diagnosis relied on clinical symptoms, serum thyroxine, TRAb, thyroid ultrasound and orbital computed tomography. Researchers took RNA transcripts and amplified TCR beta CDR3 regions from them. Investigators did first-round RT-PCR with HTBI primers, then second-round multiplex PCR. TCRdb independently ran MiXCR on the multiplex PCR reads; one entry per CDR3 protein. The table records 1 million to 1.3 million distinct CDR3 sequences, about 36% of them present only once. This clonotype was seen a handful of times.

The receptor comes from an adult man with Graves' hyperthyroidism. V is TRBV12-3 or TRBV12-4 and J is TRBJ1-5; 8 bases match TRBD1. Specimen: peripheral blood or thyroid tissue (not recorded which). CDR3 sequence: CASTSGGASNQPQHF. In DNA form, the CDR3 reads TGTGCCAGCACCTCAGGGGGCGCTTCCAATCAGCCCCAGCATTTT.